This TCR beta chain was identified during a study of cytomegalovirus exposure and HLA in healthy donors. It was with 60 Vbeta and 13 Jbeta primers that the PCR ran. Method: immunoSEQ multiplex PCR; TCRdb's copy keeps in-frame clones and lacks some. Among 100,000 to 150,000 clones listed, about 81% were seen once. Points on this clone: No antigen is known for it.

This CDR3 is built from 16 residues. The germline V gene encodes CDR1 MNHEY and CDR2 SMNVEV (reference sequence). Trimming took 6 bases from V and 8 from J, leaving 25 bases between them. Healthy individuals who donated bone marrow served as the donors. Study outcomes and limitations: There were a few CMV-associated chains whose specificity for CMV antigens was confirmed in vitro. Later analysis demonstrated an association between a missense DCLRE1C variant and TCR beta V- and J-gene trimming.

This TCR derives from a woman under 40 in good health and CMV-seronegative. The genes are TRBV27 and TRBJ1-2; D is possibly TRBD1 (5 bases). The sequencing sample was made of PBMCs. The CDR3 DNA sequence: TGTGCCAGCAGCTATTATACCACGGTGGGGGGATGGGGCTACACCTTC. This encodes CASSYYTTVGGWGYTF.